This T cell receptor beta chain was captured in a study of T cell responses to AZD1222 COVID-19 vaccine. General observations from the study: Two AZD1222 administrations were followed by greater Spike-specific TCR breadth and depth.

V shed 4 bases and J shed 1 base, with 7 bases lying between them. CDR1 SQVTM and CDR2 ANQGSEA come from the germline V gene. This CDR3 spans 12 amino acids. Points on this clone: Antigen specificity is unknown.

Produced via immunoSEQ multiplex PCR; TCRdb's table is partial and in-frame only. The sample lists around 180,000 clones; 75% to 90% were seen once. The source material was peripheral blood, sampled on day 0 of AZD1222 vaccination. The J gene is TRBJ2-5, the V gene TRBV29-1; no reliable D call. The receptor was isolated from an adult in good health. CDR3 sequence (DNA): TGCAGCGTTGCGGCTGTCCAAGAGACCCAGTACTTC. This translates into CSVAAVQETQYF.